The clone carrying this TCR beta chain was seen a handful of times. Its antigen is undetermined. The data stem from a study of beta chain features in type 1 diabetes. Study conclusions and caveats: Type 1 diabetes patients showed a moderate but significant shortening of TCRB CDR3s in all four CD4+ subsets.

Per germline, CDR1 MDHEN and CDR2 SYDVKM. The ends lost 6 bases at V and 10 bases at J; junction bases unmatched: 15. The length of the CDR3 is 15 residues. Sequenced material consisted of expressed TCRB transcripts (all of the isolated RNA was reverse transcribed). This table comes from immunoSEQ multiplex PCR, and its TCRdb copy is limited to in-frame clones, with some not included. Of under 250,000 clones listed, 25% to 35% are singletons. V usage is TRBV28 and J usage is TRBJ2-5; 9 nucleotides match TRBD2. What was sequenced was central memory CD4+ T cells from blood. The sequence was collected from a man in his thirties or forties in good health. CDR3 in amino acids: CASSSQAGGVGGQYF. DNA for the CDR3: TGTGCCAGCAGCTCCCAAGCGGGAGGCGTTGGTGGCCAGTACTTC.